This T cell receptor beta chain was found in a study of blood T cell repertoires in COVID-19. Study information: COVID-19 samples collected from the United States, Italy and Spain covered acute and convalescent phases.

This CDR3 comprises 14 residues. V lost 7 bases and J lost 3; bases outside the gene matches: 2. Germline V gene data show CDR1 as MNHNY and CDR2 as SVGAGI (reference sequence). Profiling relied on immunoSEQ multiplex PCR, and the TCRdb table lists in-frame clones only, not all of them. The sample lists some 62,000 clones, 70% to 90% seen once, with 1.3% in the top ten. The receptor's source is a woman aged 80 or older with acute or convalescent COVID-19. The sequenced material came from peripheral blood. The chain uses TRBV6-6 and TRBJ2-1, with 11 nucleotides matching TRBD2. DNA for the CDR3: TGTGCCAGCACCCTAGCGGGGGGCTACAATGAGCAGTTCTTC. Its translation: CASTLAGGYNEQFF.